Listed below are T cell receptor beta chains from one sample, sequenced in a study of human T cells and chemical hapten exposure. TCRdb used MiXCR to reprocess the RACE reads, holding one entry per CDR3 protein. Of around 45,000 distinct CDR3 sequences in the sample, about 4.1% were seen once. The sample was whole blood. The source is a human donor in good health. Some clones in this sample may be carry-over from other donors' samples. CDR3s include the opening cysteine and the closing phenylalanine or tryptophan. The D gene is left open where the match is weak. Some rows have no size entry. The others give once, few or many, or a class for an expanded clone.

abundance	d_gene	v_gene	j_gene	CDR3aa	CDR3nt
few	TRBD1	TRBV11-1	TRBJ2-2	CASSPPGQGASGELFF	TGTGCCAGCAGCCCTCCGGGACAGGGGGCGTCCGGGGAGCTGTTTTTT
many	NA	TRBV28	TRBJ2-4	CASSPGPGDIQYF	TGTGCCAGCAGCCCGGGACCTGGGGACATTCAGTACTTC
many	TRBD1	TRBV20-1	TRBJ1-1	CSARQGVGQGDTEAFF	TGCAGTGCTAGACAAGGAGTGGGACAGGGAGACACTGAAGCTTTCTTT
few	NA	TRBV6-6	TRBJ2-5	CASSYGIALLEETQYF	TGTGCCAGCAGTTACGGAATAGCTCTCCTCGAAGAGACCCAGTACTTC
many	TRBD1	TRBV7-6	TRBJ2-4	CASSAGQGPKNIQYF	TGTGCCAGCAGCGCCGGACAGGGCCCCAAAAACATTCAGTACTTC
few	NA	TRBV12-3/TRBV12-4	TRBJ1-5	CASSLYPGQPQHF	TGTGCCAGCAGTTTATACCCTGGACAGCCCCAGCATTTT
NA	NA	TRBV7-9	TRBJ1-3	CASSLIDRFSGNTIYF	TGTGCCAGCAGCTTAATCGACAGGTTCTCTGGAAACACCATATATTTT
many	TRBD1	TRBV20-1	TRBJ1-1	CSGVQGANVGTEAFF	TGCAGTGGGGTACAGGGGGCGAACGTTGGAACTGAAGCTTTCTTT
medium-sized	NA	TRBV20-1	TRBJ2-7	CSARGVYEQYF	TGCAGTGCTAGAGGGGTTTACGAGCAGTACTTC
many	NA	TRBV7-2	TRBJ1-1	CASSLARGTEAFF	TGTGCCAGCAGCTTAGCGCGCGGCACTGAAGCTTTCTTT
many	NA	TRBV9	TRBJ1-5	CASSPLAGQPQHF	TGTGCCAGCAGCCCCCTCGCGGGACAGCCCCAGCATTTT
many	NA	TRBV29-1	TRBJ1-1	CSVVRGTEAFF	TGCAGCGTTGTGAGGGGCACTGAAGCTTTCTTT
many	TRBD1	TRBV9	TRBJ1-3	CASSGTGIGNTIYF	TGTGCCAGCAGTGGGACAGGGATCGGAAACACCATATATTTT